Following are 19 T cell receptor beta chains from one sample sequenced in a study of blood T cell repertoires in COVID-19. This table comes from immunoSEQ multiplex PCR, and its TCRdb copy is limited to in-frame clones, with some not included. Found here are under 400,000 clones, 85% to 90% of them singletons; the top ten hold roughly 2.9%. Sequencing input: peripheral blood. The origin of the receptors is a woman in her thirties with COVID-19, enrolled during active disease.

This chain connects TRBV29-1 to TRBJ1-1; a possible D gene is TRBD1 (5 bases). Germline-derived CDR1 and CDR2 are SQVTM and ANQGSEA. Trimming took off 7 bases at V and 0 bases at J, with 12 bases between the two ends. The CDR3 covers 13 residues. The CDR3 DNA follows: TGCAGCGCCGATGCGGGGGTGAACACTGAAGCTTTCTTT. Residues: CSADAGVNTEAFF.

The CDR3 protein is CASSSGTGTYNEQFF. The CDR3 nucleotides read TGTGCCAGCAGCTCCGGGACAGGGACCTACAATGAGCAGTTCTTC. This rearrangement joins TRBV3-1 (or the pseudogene TRBV3-2) to TRBJ2-1; 9 bases map to TRBD1. The length of the CDR3 is 15 residues. J was trimmed by 2 bases and V by 5 bases; bases with no gene match: 4. The germline gives CDR1 LGHDT, CDR2 YNNKEL (reference sequence).

DNA for the CDR3: TGTGCCAGCAGCTCCGTTCCGGGACTGCAGTATTTT. It specifies CASSSVPGLQYF. The chain employs TRBV7-2 and TRBJ2-3; maybe TRBD2 (6 bases). Germline V gene sequence: CDR1 SGHTA, CDR2 FQGNSA. The CDR3 is 12 amino acids. V lost 4 bases and J lost 11, with 13 bases in between.

The J gene is TRBJ2-1, the V gene TRBV19; D is ambiguous. The germline CDR1 and CDR2 sequences are LNHDA and SQIVND (reference sequence). V lost 4 bases and J lost 0, with 10 bases in between. The CDR3 is 15 residues long. The CDR3 spells CASSSSASSYNEQFF. CDR3 coding DNA: TGTGCCAGTAGTAGTTCCGCCAGCTCCTACAATGAGCAGTTCTTC.

This chain uses TRBV6-5 with TRBJ1-5; the D is unclear. Germline V lookup: CDR1 MNHEY, CDR2 SVGAGI. V dropped 4 bases and J dropped 7 bases, with 11 bases sitting between them. The CDR3 length is 13 residues. The CDR3 nucleotides read TGTGCCAGCAGTTCGGGGATCGGACAGCCCCAGCATTTT. It codes for CASSSGIGQPQHF.

Turning to this clone: In the same sample, other DNA sequences code for this CDR3. V usage is TRBV6-5 and J usage is TRBJ2-1, with 11 nucleotides matching TRBD2. In germline, CDR1 is MNHEY, CDR2 SVGAGI. The CDR3 is 14 amino acids. V shed 0 bases, J shed 10 bases, and the junction held 2 bases outside the gene matches. CDR3 in DNA: TGTGCCAGCAGTTACTCTACTAGCGGGAGAGAGCAGTTCTTC. Protein product: CASSYSTSGREQFF.

The CDR3 loop is CASSLMTSGNNEQFF. The DNA for the CDR3 is TGTGCCAGCAGCTTAATGACTAGCGGAAACAATGAGCAGTTCTTC. This chain uses TRBV7-3 with TRBJ2-1; 9 bases are a match to TRBD2. This CDR3 contains 15 residues. Unmatched junction bases numbered 3, after V lost 1 base and J lost 5 bases. CDR1 and CDR2 (germline): SGHTA, FQGTGA.

The chain links TRBV12-3 or TRBV12-4 to TRBJ2-6, with D maybe TRBD1 (5 bases). CDR3 length: 13 residues. Deletions cut 11 bases from V and 4 bases from J, with 12 bases between. The CDR3 DNA follows: TGTGCCGGGGCGCCGTCGGGGGCCAACGTCCTGACTTTC. This translates into CAGAPSGANVLTF.

This chain joins TRBV12-3 or TRBV12-4 and TRBJ1-4; a weak D match, TRBD1 (5 bases). The V end lost 5 bases, the J end lost 8 bases, and 9 bases lay between the germline ends. The CDR3 loop spans 12 amino acids. The CDR3 region has the DNA TGTGCCAGCAGTCCTGCAGGGGAAAAACTGTTTTTT. Protein: CASSPAGEKLFF.

The chain carries TRBV30 and TRBJ1-4, with no clear D. This CDR3 has 13 residues. Germline lookup yields CDR1 GTSNPN and CDR2 SVGIG (reference sequence). V was pared by 7 bases and J by 2 bases, with 11 bases between. The CDR3 sequence: CALSTGTNEKLFF. DNA of the CDR3: TGTGCCTTATCGACGGGTACTAATGAAAAACTGTTTTTT.

The chain uses TRBV2 and TRBJ2-7; TRBD1 matches 7 bases. The V gene end was trimmed by 6 bases and the J gene end by 12 bases; junction bases not matched to a gene: 17. The CDR3 is made up of 14 amino acids. The V gene's germline CDR1 is SNHLY and CDR2 FYNNEI. The CDR3 reads CASRDDRESRLAYF. The CDR3 DNA sequence: TGTGCCAGCAGGGATGACAGGGAGTCAAGACTCGCGTACTTC.

The rearrangement joins TRBV9 to TRBJ1-4, with 10 positions matching TRBD1. V lost 3 bases to trimming and J lost 1 base; unmatched junction nucleotides: 6. The CDR3 has 17 residues. The V gene's germline CDR1 is SGDLS and CDR2 YYNGEE. CDR3 residues: CASSEGTGVRTNEKLFF. Here the CDR3 DNA reads TGTGCCAGCAGCGAGGGGACAGGGGTCAGAACTAATGAAAAACTGTTTTTT.

V is TRBV11-3 and J is TRBJ2-1; maybe TRBD1 (6 bases). V lost 5 bases and J lost 8, with 13 bases in between. The CDR3 spans 13 residues. Germline-derived CDR1 and CDR2 are SGHNT and YENEEA. Written as DNA, the CDR3 is TGTGCCAGCAGCCCCCGACAGGCCGATGAGCAGTTCTTC. Amino acids: CASSPRQADEQFF.

CDR3 nucleotides: TGTGCCAGCAGCTTAGATAGAGCGGGAGGGCCAGATACGCAGTATTTT. It specifies CASSLDRAGGPDTQYF. This sequence joins TRBV7-6 and TRBJ2-3, with 10 positions matching TRBD2. Germline CDR1 reads SGHVS; CDR2 reads FNYEAQ. V shed 1 base, J shed 4 bases, and the junction held 5 bases outside the gene matches. CDR3 size: 16 residues. Full variable domain (remainder filled in from reference TRBV7-6 and TRBJ2-3): GAGVSQSPRYKVTKRGQDVALRCDPISGHVSLYWYRQALGQGPEFLTYFNYEAQQDKSGLPNDRFSAERPEGSISTLTIQRTEQRDSAMYRCASSLDRAGGPDTQYFGPGTRLTVL.

The V and J genes are TRBV4-2 and TRBJ2-1; 10 nucleotides line up with TRBD2. The CDR3 covers 19 residues. Germline CDR1 LGHNA, CDR2 YNFKEQ. V lost 4 bases to trimming and J lost 0 bases; unmatched junction nucleotides: 12. CDR3 nucleotides: TGTGCCAGCAGCCCCCGCGCAGCGGGAGGGCCGGGCTCCTACAATGAGCAGTTCTTC. Translated: CASSPRAAGGPGSYNEQFF.

V and J are TRBV6-6 and TRBJ1-4; the D gene is possibly TRBD1 (5 bases). The CDR3 spans 15 residues. Germline V lookup: CDR1 MNHNY, CDR2 SVGAGI (reference sequence). Between the trimmed V and J ends, which lost 3 bases and 5 bases, there was a span of 13 bases. CDR3 DNA: TGTGCCAGCAGTTATAAATGGGGGGAGAATGAAAAACTGTTTTTT. It is translated as CASSYKWGENEKLFF.

This chain uses TRBV11-2 with TRBJ2-5; D possibly corresponds to TRBD1 (5 bases). V lost 3 bases, J lost 3 bases, and 14 bases lay in between. Germline CDR1 and CDR2: SGHAT and FQNNGV. CDR3 length: 15 residues. The DNA for the CDR3 is TGTGCCAGCAGCTTTCAGGGAAGTAAGGAAGAGACCCAGTACTTC. Its protein is CASSFQGSKEETQYF.

The chain links TRBV29-1 to TRBJ2-5; TRBD2 aligns across 8 bases. The CDR3 has 12 amino acids. After removal of 3 bases from V and 9 bases from J, the junction contained 6 bases not matched to a gene. The germline gives CDR1 SQVTM, CDR2 ANQGSEA. The CDR3 loop reads CSVEAGGGAQYF. The CDR3 bases are TGCAGCGTTGAGGCGGGAGGAGGGGCCCAGTACTTC.

The J gene is TRBJ2-3, the V gene TRBV5-1; D uncertain. The V gene's germline CDR1 is SGHRS and CDR2 YFSETQ. V was shortened by 0 bases and J by 2 bases, with 7 bases between the two germline ends. The CDR3 length is 14 residues. The CDR3 coding sequence is TGCGCCAGCAGCTTGGGACTGCCCACAGATACGCAGTATTTT. Protein sequence: CASSLGLPTDTQYF. The full variable domain, in which reference TRBV5-1 and TRBJ2-3 provide the parts outside the CDR3, is KAGVTQTPRYLIKTRGQQVTLSCSPISGHRSVSWYQQTPGQGLQFLFEYFSETQRNKGNFPGRFSGRQFSNSRSEMNVSTLELGDSALYLCASSLGLPTDTQYFGPGTRLTVL.